This passage covers 10 T cell receptor beta chains from one sample sequenced in a study of blood T cell repertoires in COVID-19. TCRdb's table, derived via immunoSEQ multiplex PCR, lists solely in-frame clones and lacks some. The sample shows roughly 150,000 clones, over 80% of them seen only once. The sequenced material came from PBMCs or T cells enriched from blood (not recorded which). The receptors were sampled from a man aged 65-85 years who had been exposed to COVID-19.

This chain uses TRBV18 with TRBJ2-4, with D unresolved. The CDR3 has 15 residues. Germline V lookup: CDR1 KGHSH, CDR2 LQKENI. Trimming took 6 bases from V and 2 from J, leaving 14 bases between them. This chain's CDR3 is CASSRGGETKNIQYF. The CDR3 DNA reads TGTGCCAGCTCCCGAGGCGGAGAGACCAAAAACATTCAGTACTTC.

The chain joins TRBV5-1 to TRBJ2-2; D is perhaps TRBD1 (5 bases). There are 17 residues in the CDR3. Germline V lookup: CDR1 SGHRS, CDR2 YFSETQ. The V and J ends lost 0 bases and 0 bases respectively, with 12 bases between them. The chain's CDR3 is CASSLEVYRTNTGELFF. The CDR3, as DNA: TGCGCCAGCAGCTTGGAGGTATACAGGACGAACACCGGGGAGCTGTTTTTT.

This rearrangement joins TRBV7-9 to TRBJ2-1; 15 nucleotides agree with TRBD2. V was pared by 3 bases and J by 10 bases, with 4 bases of the junction left unmatched. The CDR3 is made up of 15 amino acids. Per germline, CDR1 SEHNR and CDR2 FQNEAQ (reference sequence). CDR3 residues: CASSLGLAGGNEQFF. CDR3 sequence (DNA): TGTGCCAGCAGCTTGGGACTAGCGGGAGGAAACGAGCAGTTCTTC.

V gene TRBV18 combines with J gene TRBJ2-1; 11 bases agree with TRBD1. V dropped 3 bases and J dropped 7; count of bases not matched to a gene: 8. The V gene's germline CDR1 is KGHSH and CDR2 LQKENI. The CDR3 covers 16 residues. The CDR3 DNA reads TGTGCCAGCTCACCGCCCGGGACAGGGGGGTTGAATGAGCAGTTCTTC. Translation: CASSPPGTGGLNEQFF.

The chain couples TRBV4-2 to TRBJ2-1, with 7 bases identical to TRBD1. The CDR3 length is 17 residues. The germline gives CDR1 LGHNA, CDR2 YNFKEQ. V lost 0 bases to trimming and J lost 2 bases; unmatched junction nucleotides: 7. The CDR3 loop is CASSQDLRGGAYNEQFF. CDR3 coding DNA: TGTGCCAGCAGCCAAGATCTTAGAGGGGGCGCCTACAATGAGCAGTTCTTC.

This clone was recorded only once. The chain is built from TRBV4-1 and TRBJ2-5; tentative D call: TRBD1 (6 bases). From germline, CDR1 is MGHRA and CDR2 YSYEKL. V dropped 4 bases and J dropped 7 bases, with 28 bases sitting between them. The CDR3 loop spans 18 amino acids. CDR3 DNA: TGCGCCAGCAGCCGCCAAGGACAGAATTTAGGGGTATTATCGACCCAGTACTTC. This encodes CASSRQGQNLGVLSTQYF.

The chain uses TRBV19 and TRBJ1-2, with a tentative D call TRBD1 (5 bases). Germline V CDR1 and CDR2: LNHDA, SQIVND (reference sequence). Between the trimmed V and J ends, which lost 7 bases and 2 bases, there was a span of 14 bases. CDR3 length: 14 amino acids. CDR3 nucleotides: TGTGCCAGTAATGGGGGGACCGAAAACTATGGCTACACCTTC. Protein sequence: CASNGGTENYGYTF.

V is TRBV6-5 and J is TRBJ2-7, with 7 positions matching TRBD1. The CDR3 totals 15 residues. Germline CDR1 is MNHEY and CDR2 is SVGAGI. V dropped 9 bases and J dropped 7; count of bases not matched to a gene: 18. Here the CDR3 reads CARQAPSDRVWEQYF. The CDR3 bases are TGTGCCAGACAGGCTCCATCTGACAGGGTCTGGGAGCAGTACTTC.

The chain combines TRBV28 with TRBJ1-5, with 8 bases fitting TRBD1. This CDR3 has 13 amino acids. The germline gives CDR1 MDHEN, CDR2 SYDVKM. Losses at the gene ends were 5 bases for V and 4 bases for J; bases not matched to a gene: 1. CDR3 region: CASSTGGNQPQHF. CDR3 bases: TGTGCCAGCAGTACAGGGGGTAATCAGCCCCAGCATTTT.

This chain links TRBV7-9 with TRBJ1-2, with a tentative D call TRBD1 (5 bases). V shed 10 bases and J shed 3 bases, with 9 bases lying between them. The germline CDR1 and CDR2 sequences are SEHNR and FQNEAQ (reference sequence). The CDR3 loop spans 11 amino acids. The CDR3 loop reads CAIGHDYGYTF. The CDR3, as DNA: TGTGCCATCGGACACGACTATGGCTACACCTTC.